This TCR beta chain emerged from a study of blood T cells in healthy people across ages. About this clonotype: Its antigen is not identified.

Study results and limitations: Among long-lived donors, naive CD4+ cells were more numerous and diversity higher than in aged donors.

Next came a second PCR, run for roughly 6 to 11 cycles, which used a sample-barcoded 5' primer along with a J-beta primer mix. In TCRdb, the 5' RACE reads were re-called with MiXCR into one record per CDR3 protein. The data hold about 670,000 distinct CDR3 sequences, with 52% observed a single time. Each donor was a healthy Caucasian individual from Russia, aged roughly 6 to 95. Germline CDR1 reads GTSNPN; CDR2 reads SVGIG (reference sequence). The CDR3 runs to 15 residues. V gave up 6 bases and J gave up 0 bases, with 17 bases separating them. Sequenced: blood. The sequence came from an elderly woman in good health. This chain connects TRBV30 to TRBJ1-1, with unresolved D. The CDR3 DNA reads TGTGCCTGTCAAAAACTAGGACGGGTGAACACTGAAGCTTTCTTT. Amino acid sequence: CACQKLGRVNTEAFF.